The next 21 T cell receptor beta chains were all read from a single sample in a study of shared clonotypes between healthy human individuals (dated by TCRdb to between 2020 and 2021). To prepare the library, the immunoSEQ multiplex PCR assay was applied. Here the immuneACCESS table is served through TCRdb, limited to in-frame sequences with V and J called. Missing clones are a known gap in these copies; in checked studies unresolved V genes cover under half, and the rest lacks a known reason. Across this sample there are about 1.1 million clones, with 70% to 80% seen only once. 0.89% of the sample comes from the top ten. The sequenced sample was memory CD4+ T cells from PBMCs. Interpreted using the paper, the cell subset or site label stands for: CD45RA-negative fraction. These receptors came from a man younger than 30 in good health. Some clones in this sample may be carry-over from other donors' samples.

This clone was observed a handful of times. This sequence joins TRBV5-1 and TRBJ1-2; D is unresolved. In germline, CDR1 is SGHRS, CDR2 YFSETQ. With 0 bases removed from V and 5 bases from J, the gap between germline ends came to 8 bases. The CDR3 sequence is 13 residues long. Written as DNA, the CDR3 is TGCGCCAGCAGCTTGGATGGGCAGTATGGCTACACCTTC. Translation gives CASSLDGQYGYTF. The variable domain in full, with the rest retrieved from reference TRBV5-1 and TRBJ1-2, is KAGVTQTPRYLIKTRGQQVTLSCSPISGHRSVSWYQQTPGQGLQFLFEYFSETQRNKGNFPGRFSGRQFSNSRSEMNVSTLELGDSALYLCASSLDGQYGYTFGSGTRLTVV.

This chain connects TRBV29-1 to TRBJ2-1, with D possibly being TRBD1 (6 bases). Germline V gene data show CDR1 as SQVTM and CDR2 as ANQGSEA. This CDR3 contains 16 residues. Trimming pared 0 bases from V and 4 bases from J, leaving 16 bases between. The chain's CDR3 is CSVEEGRGRGYNEQFF. Here the CDR3 DNA reads TGCAGCGTTGAAGAGGGGCGTGGCAGGGGATACAATGAGCAGTTCTTC.

This clone was seen a handful of times. This sequence joins TRBV28 and TRBJ1-2; a weak D match, TRBD1 (5 bases). V shed 5 bases and J shed 6 bases, with 19 bases lying between them. The CDR3 has 15 residues. CDR1 is MDHEN, CDR2 SYDVKM, per germline. In nucleotides, the CDR3 is TGTGCCAGCAGTCCCTTTTCGGGGCAGTTCCATGGCTACACCTTC. Its translation: CASSPFSGQFHGYTF.

V is TRBV9 and J is TRBJ2-2, with no clear D. Germline CDR1 is SGDLS and CDR2 is YYNGEE. There are 14 residues in the CDR3. V lost 4 bases and J 5 bases, leaving 12 bases between the germline ends. CDR3: CASSPRPLTGELFF. The DNA of the CDR3 is TGTGCCAGCAGCCCAAGACCTCTAACCGGGGAGCTGTTTTTT.

J is TRBJ2-5 and V is TRBV6-1; 8 nucleotides match TRBD1. The CDR3 is made up of 16 amino acids. The J segment lost 2 bases and the V segment lost 6 bases, leaving 11 bases of the junction unmatched. Germline V gene data show CDR1 as MNHNS and CDR2 as SASEGT. The CDR3 DNA is TGTGCCAGCAGAGAATCTGGCAGGGGGCATCAAGAGACCCAGTACTTC. This sequence encodes CASRESGRGHQETQYF.

This clone was seen a few times. Other DNA sequences of this sample code for an identical CDR3. The J gene is TRBJ1-2, the V gene TRBV5-6, with D perhaps TRBD1 (5 bases). Germline V gene data show CDR1 as SGHDT and CDR2 as YYEEEE. Trimming cost V 0 bases and J 5 bases, with 8 bases left between them. CDR3 size: 13 residues. CDR3 nucleotide sequence: TGTGCCAGCAGCTTGGACAGGACTTATGGCTACACCTTC. Its translation: CASSLDRTYGYTF.

This clone has only a few counts. The V gene is TRBV11-2, the J gene TRBJ2-3; the match to TRBD1 covers 8 bases. CDR1 is SGHAT and CDR2 is FQNNGV in the germline V gene. Unmatched junction bases numbered 9, after V lost 6 bases and J lost 4 bases. There are 15 residues in the CDR3. CDR3 nucleotide sequence: TGTGCCAGCAGTCCGGACAGGGTGGTAGCAGATACGCAGTATTTT. It translates to CASSPDRVVADTQYF.

DNA of the CDR3: TGTGCCAGCATTCCCCGGAGTCACGGCAATCAGCCCCAGCATTTT. Translated: CASIPRSHGNQPQHF. The chain employs TRBV2 and TRBJ1-5; no firm D call. Germline-derived CDR1 and CDR2 are SNHLY and FYNNEI. The V end was cut by 7 bases, the J end by 2 bases, with 15 bases between. CDR3 size: 15 residues.

The V gene is TRBV6-1, the J gene TRBJ2-7; 8 nucleotides align to TRBD2. J gave up 6 bases and V 3 bases, and 7 bases lay outside the gene matches. The germline V gene has CDR1 MNHNS and CDR2 SASEGT. This CDR3 is 14 amino acids long. The CDR3 DNA sequence: TGTGCCAGCAGTGACATGGCGGGAGGTCTCGAGCAGTACTTC. It specifies CASSDMAGGLEQYF.

Only one count was recorded for this clone. This chain uses TRBV27 with TRBJ2-3; 11 bases align to TRBD1. V dropped 6 bases and J dropped 1; count of bases not matched to a gene: 12. This CDR3 region has 18 residues. CDR1 MNHEY and CDR2 SMNVEV come from the germline V gene (reference sequence). The CDR3 region is CASRAGQGAGTGTDTQYF. The DNA of the CDR3 is TGTGCCAGCAGGGCTGGACAGGGGGCCGGCACAGGCACAGATACGCAGTATTTT.

The V call is TRBV5-6, the J call TRBJ2-5; D gene uncertain. Germline CDR1 and CDR2: SGHDT and YYEEEE. V lost 4 bases, J lost 2 bases, and 12 bases lay in between. CDR3 size: 14 residues. CDR3 sequence reads: CASSIRRYQETQYF. DNA for the CDR3: TGTGCCAGCAGCATCCGACGGTATCAAGAGACCCAGTACTTC.

The chain uses TRBV28 and TRBJ1-4, with TRBD1 matching 7 bases. V shed 3 bases and J 7 bases; nucleotides not matched to a gene: 8. This CDR3 has 15 residues. Germline loops: CDR1 MDHEN, CDR2 SYDVKM. The CDR3 DNA reads TGTGCCAGCAGTTTCCCTCAGGGGGAGGGTGAAAAACTGTTTTTT. Protein: CASSFPQGEGEKLFF.

This clone was seen only once. The chain employs TRBV4-3 and TRBJ1-2, with 7 bases lining up with TRBD1. The length of the CDR3 is 18 residues. Germline V gene sequence: CDR1 LGHNA, CDR2 YSLEER. V lost 0 bases and J lost 2; bases outside the gene matches: 12. The CDR3 loop reads CASSQDWRGHRGNYGYTF. The CDR3 region has the DNA TGCGCCAGCAGCCAAGATTGGCGGGGTCACAGGGGCAACTATGGCTACACCTTC.

V and J are TRBV27 and TRBJ2-1; D might be TRBD2 (5 bases). The CDR3 extends over 18 amino acids. The V end lost 4 bases, the J end lost 3 bases, and 22 bases lay between the germline ends. Germline V lookup: CDR1 MNHEY, CDR2 SMNVEV (reference sequence). The CDR3 reads CASSSSWASRRLYNEQFF. DNA of the CDR3: TGTGCCAGCAGTTCCTCATGGGCTAGCCGACGCCTCTACAATGAGCAGTTCTTC.

The chain links TRBV19 to TRBJ1-1; D is perhaps TRBD1 (5 bases). Germline V gene lookup returns CDR1 LNHDA and CDR2 SQIVND (reference sequence). The CDR3 spans 14 residues. The V end lost 1 base, the J end lost 4 bases, and 10 bases lay between the germline ends. The CDR3 DNA reads as TGTGCCAGTAGTATAGTTGGGACGGGCACTGAAGCTTTCTTT. Translation gives CASSIVGTGTEAFF.

The chain uses TRBV5-5 and TRBJ2-1, with TRBD2 identical over 13 bases. CDR3 size: 17 residues. Germline V gene lookup returns CDR1 SGHKS and CDR2 YYEKEE (reference sequence). The J segment lost 8 bases and the V segment lost 4 bases, leaving 12 bases of the junction unmatched. The CDR3 loop reads CASSPGRTSGSVHEQFF. As DNA, the CDR3 is TGTGCCAGCAGCCCCGGAAGGACTAGCGGGAGTGTACATGAGCAGTTCTTC.

The chain carries TRBV28 and TRBJ2-4; tentative D call: TRBD1 (6 bases). The CDR3 is made up of 15 amino acids. Germline V gene lookup returns CDR1 MDHEN and CDR2 SYDVKM. V was shortened by 5 bases and J by 3 bases, with 14 bases between the two germline ends. CDR3 DNA: TGTGCCAGCAGTAGAAAGGGGGTCTTCAAAAACATTCAGTACTTC. This gives the protein CASSRKGVFKNIQYF.

The chain recombines TRBV15 with TRBJ1-5, with D maybe TRBD1 (6 bases). The germline CDR1 and CDR2 sequences are LNHNV and YYDKDF (reference sequence). The CDR3 contains 17 residues. V was trimmed by 3 bases and J by 3 bases, leaving 18 bases between them. CDR3 nucleotide sequence: TGTGCCACCAGCAGCCCATTTAGAACAGGGCCCAATCAGCCCCAGCATTTT. As protein: CATSSPFRTGPNQPQHF.

V gene TRBV28 combines with J gene TRBJ1-4; D is unresolved. The V gene lost 3 bases and the J gene lost 0 bases, with 11 bases spanning the gap. The CDR3 extends over 16 amino acids. Germline CDR1 is MDHEN and CDR2 is SYDVKM. CDR3 in DNA: TGTGCCAGCAGTTTCGGGGAGACTGCAACTAATGAAAAACTGTTTTTT. It specifies CASSFGETATNEKLFF.

The CDR3 loop reads CASRPRTGGLGCTF. The CDR3 DNA is TGTGCCAGCAGACCTCGGACAGGGGGGTTAGGGTGCACCTTC. The chain recombines TRBV27 with TRBJ1-2, with TRBD1 matching over 10 bases. Germline V gene data show CDR1 as MNHEY and CDR2 as SMNVEV (reference sequence). This CDR3 spans 14 amino acids. Trimming cost V 6 bases and J 13 bases; bases outside gene matches: 14.

The V and J genes are TRBV27 and TRBJ2-7; tentatively, D is TRBD1 (5 bases). V shed 6 bases and J shed 6 bases, with 21 bases lying between them. The CDR3 has 15 amino acids. Germline CDR1 reads MNHEY; CDR2 reads SMNVEV (reference sequence). CDR3 coding DNA: TGTGCCAGCAGGGGATCGACTTGGGGCCCAGCCGAGCAGTACTTC. Translating it yields CASRGSTWGPAEQYF.